This TCR beta chain comes out of a study of blood T cell repertoires in COVID-19. Study-level information: From T cells, B-cell-depleted T cells, or PBMCs came the material, which was cDNA or gDNA.

V lost 0 bases to trimming and J lost 7 bases, with 19 bases between them. The germline CDR1 and CDR2 sequences are LGHNA and YSLEER. The CDR3 runs to 17 residues. Profiled with immunoSEQ multiplex PCR; TCRdb holds only in-frame clones, not every one. The profile shows about 190,000 clones, about 88% of them singletons. The chain uses TRBV4-3 and TRBJ1-3, with a possible D match to TRBD1 (5 bases). Sequenced: peripheral blood. The receptor was isolated from a man between 65 and 85 years old with active or convalescent COVID-19. CDR3 in amino acids: CASSQDRPPGMGNTIYF. The CDR3 nucleotides read TGCGCCAGCAGCCAAGATCGACCTCCAGGGATGGGTAACACCATATATTTT.